Presented here are 22 T cell receptor beta chains from one specimen sequenced in a study of T cell responses to AZD1222 COVID-19 vaccine (TCRdb year 2021). The library came from the immunoSEQ multiplex PCR assay. As stored in TCRdb, this immuneACCESS dataset retains in-frame rearrangements with V and J assigned. A fraction of the clones does not appear; measured against another copy, unresolved V genes explain less than half of the discrepancy, and the remainder lacks a known reason. This sample holds around 100,000 clones; 85% to 95% were observed only once. Roughly 1.7% of the sample lies in the top ten. In light of the paper, this sample's time point label describes: baseline before first vaccination. Here the sequenced sample was peripheral blood, taken on day 0 of AZD1222 vaccination. The receptors originated from an adult in good health.

The chain uses TRBV4-2 and TRBJ1-5; D gene ambiguous. This CDR3 is built from 14 residues. Germline loops: CDR1 LGHNA, CDR2 YNFKEQ. Trimming cost V 0 bases and J 7 bases, with 10 bases left between them. The chain's CDR3 is CASSQDRAGQPQHF. CDR3 DNA sequence: TGTGCCAGCAGCCAAGATAGAGCGGGACAGCCCCAGCATTTT.

The chain uses TRBV20-1 and TRBJ1-1, with 7 bases identical to TRBD1. V lost 6 bases to trimming and J lost 10 bases; unmatched junction nucleotides: 8. The CDR3 totals 11 residues. CDR1 DFQATT and CDR2 SNEGSKA come from the germline V gene (reference sequence). CDR3 amino acids: CSAPGTATAFF. The CDR3 DNA follows: TGCAGTGCCCCCGGGACAGCTACAGCTTTCTTT.

The CDR3 region is CASSPGEYGYTF. The CDR3 DNA follows: TGTGCCAGCAGCCCAGGGGAGTATGGCTACACCTTC. This chain links TRBV3-1 (or the pseudogene TRBV3-2) with TRBJ1-2, with D tentatively TRBD1 (6 bases). Trimming took 4 bases from V and 5 from J, leaving 8 bases between them. CDR3 length: 12 residues. Germline CDR1 and CDR2: LGHDT and YNNKEL (reference sequence).

This sequence joins TRBV28 and TRBJ2-7; D perhaps matches TRBD2 (5 bases). Trimming left V 6 bases short and J 1 base short, with 13 bases between. CDR1 MDHEN and CDR2 SYDVKM come from the germline V gene. The CDR3 length is 14 residues. DNA of the CDR3: TGTGCCAGCAGCCAGAGCGGCAGATCCTACGAGCAGTACTTC. Its protein product is CASSQSGRSYEQYF.

The chain couples TRBV6-1 to TRBJ2-7; 13 bases align to TRBD2. This CDR3 region has 15 residues. Germline V gene data show CDR1 as MNHNS and CDR2 as SASEGT. V shed 2 bases, J shed 3 bases, and the junction held 1 base outside the gene matches. The CDR3 DNA sequence: TGTGCCAGCAGTGAACGGACTAGCGGGAGCTACGAGCAGTACTTC. Translating it yields CASSERTSGSYEQYF.

The V and J genes are TRBV30 and TRBJ1-5; no reliable D call. The CDR3 covers 13 residues. Trimming stripped 1 base from V and 8 bases from J, with 12 bases between. Germline loops: CDR1 GTSNPN, CDR2 SVGIG (reference sequence). In nucleotides, the CDR3 is TGTGCCTGGAGTGCAGAGGGTAGGGAGCCCCAGCATTTT. It is translated as CAWSAEGREPQHF.

The chain has TRBV4-1 and TRBJ2-7; D possibly corresponds to TRBD2 (5 bases). V gave up 4 bases and J gave up 0 bases, with 13 bases separating them. Per germline, CDR1 MGHRA and CDR2 YSYEKL. The CDR3 spans 15 residues. Here the CDR3 reads CASSPRGNPSYEQYF. For the CDR3, the DNA is TGCGCCAGCAGCCCTCGGGGTAACCCCTCCTACGAGCAGTACTTC.

With regard to this clone: The germline gene is not matched at one end of the junction; a read error may be the cause. The rearrangement joins TRBV6-2 or TRBV6-3 to TRBJ1-4; D gene unclear. In germline, CDR1 is MNHEY, CDR2 SVGEGT. The CDR3 sequence is 14 residues long. The CDR3 nucleotides read TGTGCCAGCAGTTACTCGCGAACTTATGAAAAACTGTTTTTT. Its translation: CASSYSRTYEKLFF.

This clone was seen once. V usage is TRBV29-1 and J usage is TRBJ2-7, with 9 nucleotides matching TRBD2. The CDR3 covers 13 residues. Germline V CDR1 and CDR2: SQVTM, ANQGSEA. J was trimmed by 2 bases and V by 4 bases; bases with no gene match: 3. The CDR3 DNA reads TGCAGCGTTGGGCCTAGCGGGACCTACGAGCAGTACTTC. It encodes CSVGPSGTYEQYF.

The gene calls are TRBV13 and TRBJ2-7, with 7 bases fitting TRBD1. The CDR3 spans 14 residues. Germline V gene lookup returns CDR1 PRHDT and CDR2 FYEKMQ (reference sequence). V lost 4 bases and J lost 2; bases outside the gene matches: 5. CDR3 nucleotide sequence: TGTGCCAGCAGCTCACAGGGGCTACCCTACGAGCAGTACTTC. It encodes CASSSQGLPYEQYF. Full variable domain (remainder filled in from reference TRBV13 and TRBJ2-7): AAGVIQSPRHLIKEKRETATLKCYPIPRHDTVYWYQQGPGQDPQFLISFYEKMQSDKGSIPDRFSAQQFSDYHSELNMSSLELGDSALYFCASSSQGLPYEQYFGPGTRLTVT.

This rearrangement joins TRBV3-1 (or the pseudogene TRBV3-2) to TRBJ1-3; 10 bases match TRBD1. Germline V gene lookup returns CDR1 LGHDT and CDR2 YNNKEL (reference sequence). Trimming cost V 4 bases and J 7 bases; bases outside gene matches: 7. The CDR3 extends over 15 amino acids. CDR3 sequence (DNA): TGTGCCAGCAGCCTCGGAGACAGGGGGCGGAACACCATATATTTT. It encodes CASSLGDRGRNTIYF.

This chain joins TRBV6-5 and TRBJ1-1; D gene uncertain. Germline V gives CDR1 MNHEY, CDR2 SVGAGI. The V end was cut by 7 bases, the J end by 1 base, with 10 bases between. The CDR3 spans 13 residues. This CDR3 reads CASNERENTEAFF. CDR3 sequence (DNA): TGTGCCAGCAACGAGAGGGAGAACACTGAAGCTTTCTTT.

This clone was found a few times. This rearrangement joins TRBV10-3 to TRBJ1-3; D perhaps matches TRBD1 (5 bases). CDR1 ENHRY and CDR2 SYGVKD come from the germline V gene. V lost 2 bases, J lost 5 bases, and 13 bases lay in between. The CDR3 sequence is 15 residues long. The CDR3 here is CAISEPGTPRNTIYF. The CDR3, as DNA: TGTGCCATCAGTGAGCCCGGGACTCCGAGAAACACCATATATTTT.

The V gene is TRBV11-2, the J gene TRBJ1-5; D is perhaps TRBD1 (5 bases). Germline CDR1 reads SGHAT; CDR2 reads FQNNGV. The CDR3 has 13 amino acids. Trimming took 5 bases from V and 4 from J, leaving 9 bases between them. In DNA, the CDR3 is TGTGCCAGCAGCCGGGGCCTTAATCAGCCCCAGCATTTT. Translation gives CASSRGLNQPQHF.

The chain links TRBV30 to TRBJ2-1, with 14 positions matching TRBD2. The CDR3 extends over 14 amino acids. CDR1 and CDR2 (germline): GTSNPN, SVGIG (reference sequence). V gave up 6 bases and J gave up 9 bases; unmatched junction bases: 7. This CDR3 reads CACTGLAGVPEQFF. The CDR3 bases are TGTGCCTGCACGGGACTAGCGGGAGTCCCTGAGCAGTTCTTC.

The rearrangement joins TRBV28 to TRBJ1-5, with 7 nucleotides matching TRBD1. J was trimmed by 5 bases and V by 3 bases; bases with no gene match: 13. From germline, CDR1 is MDHEN and CDR2 SYDVKM. This CDR3 contains 17 residues. The CDR3 nucleotides are TGTGCCAGCAGTTTTGTGTTGGCAGGGGGGGCAGATCAGCCCCAGCATTTT. Amino acids: CASSFVLAGGADQPQHF.

V gene TRBV6-5 combines with J gene TRBJ1-6; D call uncertain. The CDR3 consists of 14 residues. Between the trimmed V and J ends, which lost 6 bases and 9 bases, there was a span of 15 bases. Germline V CDR1 and CDR2: MNHEY, SVGAGI. CDR3 bases: TGTGCCAGCAGCCGGGCAGAAGAAGGTTCACCCCTCCACTTT. Its protein is CASSRAEEGSPLHF.

This chain links TRBV11-2 with TRBJ1-4; the D gene is possibly TRBD1 (5 bases). This CDR3 has 16 amino acids. V was shortened by 1 base and J by 0 bases, with 9 bases between the two germline ends. Germline CDR1 and CDR2: SGHAT and FQNNGV. The CDR3, as DNA: TGTGCCAGCAGCTTAGGACAGAAGACAACTAATGAAAAACTGTTTTTT. Translating it yields CASSLGQKTTNEKLFF.

V is TRBV7-8 and J is TRBJ1-3; a weak D match, TRBD1 (6 bases). The CDR3 has 16 residues. Germline V gives CDR1 SGHVS, CDR2 FQNEAQ. V lost 5 bases and J lost 0, with 14 bases in between. CDR3 protein: CASSPEGTPSGNTIYF. The CDR3 nucleotides read TGTGCCAGCAGCCCAGAGGGGACACCCTCTGGAAACACCATATATTTT.

The V call is TRBV5-6, the J call TRBJ1-1; TRBD1 is a possible D gene (6 bases). The CDR3 runs to 16 residues. Germline V CDR1 and CDR2: SGHDT, YYEEEE. V was shortened by 4 bases and J by 2 bases, with 18 bases between the two germline ends. The CDR3, as DNA: TGTGCCAGCAGCCCGGTGGGTACAGGGACCAACACTGAAGCTTTCTTT. This gives the protein CASSPVGTGTNTEAFF.

The chain joins TRBV29-1 to TRBJ2-3, with 7 bases matching TRBD2. From germline, CDR1 is SQVTM and CDR2 ANQGSEA. Trimming cost V 3 bases and J 5 bases; bases outside gene matches: 2. CDR3 length equals 12 residues. CDR3 DNA sequence: TGCAGCGTTGAGGGAGGGCTAGATACGCAGTATTTT. This codes for CSVEGGLDTQYF.

The chain couples TRBV18 to TRBJ1-1, with 8 bases lining up with TRBD1. This CDR3 spans 14 amino acids. Germline values: CDR1 KGHSH, CDR2 LQKENI. J lost 4 bases, V lost 5 bases, and 6 bases had no gene match. DNA of the CDR3: TGTGCCAGCTCATCCCAGGGGGCGCGCACTGAAGCTTTCTTT. Translating gives CASSSQGARTEAFF.